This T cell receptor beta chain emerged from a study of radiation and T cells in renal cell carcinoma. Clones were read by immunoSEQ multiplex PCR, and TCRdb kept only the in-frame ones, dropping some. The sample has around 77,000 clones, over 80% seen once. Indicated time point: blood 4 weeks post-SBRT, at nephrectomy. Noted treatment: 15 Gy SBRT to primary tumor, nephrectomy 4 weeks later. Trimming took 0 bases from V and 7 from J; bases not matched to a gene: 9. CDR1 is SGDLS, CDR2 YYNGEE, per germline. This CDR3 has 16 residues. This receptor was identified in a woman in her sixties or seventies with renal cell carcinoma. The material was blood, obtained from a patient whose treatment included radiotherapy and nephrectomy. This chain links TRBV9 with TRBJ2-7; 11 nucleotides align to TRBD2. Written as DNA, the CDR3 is TGTGCCAGCAGCGTAGCAGATCTAGCGGGGGGACGTGAGCAGTACTTC. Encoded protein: CASSVADLAGGREQYF.